Given below is one T cell receptor beta chain in context. Its specificity is not known. Other DNA sequences in the same sample also yield this CDR3. This sample stems from a study of cytomegalovirus exposure and HLA in healthy donors. This CDR3 spans 14 amino acids. Trimming took off 5 bases at V and 1 base at J, with 8 bases between the two ends. CDR1 is MNHEY, CDR2 SVGAGI, per germline. Study-level results: It was shown in a later analysis that HLA-associated TCR beta chains were more clonally expanded than other, equally common chains. In a later analysis, TCR association rates varied by HLA locus: DRB1 most, HLA-C fewest. Listed as cytomegalovirus-associated were more than 150 TCR beta chains. An Asian-associated ancestry cluster reportedly showed fewer N-insertions than the approximately 650-donor mean in a later analysis.

Use of 60 Vbeta and 13 Jbeta primers characterized the PCR. TCRdb's copy holds only in-frame clones and misses some; the assay was immunoSEQ multiplex PCR. The sample lists 150,000 to 200,000 clones; 87% were seen once. The receptor comes from a boy younger than 10 in good health and CMV-seronegative. This rearrangement joins TRBV6-5 to TRBJ2-2; TRBD1 is a possible D gene (6 bases). Sequencing input: PBMCs. The CDR3 coding sequence is TGTGCCAGCAGTCTGACAGGGAACACCGGGGAGCTGTTTTTT. This encodes CASSLTGNTGELFF.